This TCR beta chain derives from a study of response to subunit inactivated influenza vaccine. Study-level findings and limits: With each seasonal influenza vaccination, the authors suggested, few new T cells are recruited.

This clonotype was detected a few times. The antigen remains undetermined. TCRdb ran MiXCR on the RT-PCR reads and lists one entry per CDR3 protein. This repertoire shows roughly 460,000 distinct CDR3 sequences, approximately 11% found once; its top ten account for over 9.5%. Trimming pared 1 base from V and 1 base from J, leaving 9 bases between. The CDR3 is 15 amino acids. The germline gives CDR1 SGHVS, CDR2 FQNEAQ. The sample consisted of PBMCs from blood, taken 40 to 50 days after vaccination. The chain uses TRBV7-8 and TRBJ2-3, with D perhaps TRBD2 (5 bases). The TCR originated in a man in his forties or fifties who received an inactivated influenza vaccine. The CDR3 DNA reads TGTGCCAGCAGCTTAGGAGCGCGGGGCACAGATACGCAGTATTTT. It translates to CASSLGARGTDTQYF.